This is a list of T cell receptor beta chains from one sample in a study of shared clonotypes between healthy human individuals. Produced via immunoSEQ multiplex PCR; TCRdb's table is partial and in-frame only. Of millions of clones in the sample, roughly 95% were seen once. The sequenced sample was naive CD8+ T cells sorted from blood. The receptors come from a man younger than 35 in good health. Both conserved end residues are part of each CDR3. The order of the fields is D gene, J gene, clone size, CDR3 length, V gene, CDR3 protein, CDR3 DNA. A D gene is named only where the DNA matches it firmly. Clone sizes are given selectively: once, few, many, or a class where the clone is expanded.

d_call: TRBD2
j_call: TRBJ2-5
clone_size: NA
cdr3_length: 17
v_call: TRBV28
cdr3_aa: CASSLHGLAGVQETQYF
cdr3_nt: TGTGCCAGCAGTTTACACGGACTAGCGGGGGTCCAAGAGACCCAGTACTTC

d_call: TRBD2
j_call: TRBJ2-7
clone_size: NA
cdr3_length: 16
v_call: TRBV4-1
cdr3_aa: CASSQTASGGAYEQYF
cdr3_nt: TGCGCCAGCAGCCAGACTGCTAGCGGGGGGGCCTACGAGCAGTACTTC

d_call: NA
j_call: TRBJ1-1
clone_size: NA
cdr3_length: 16
v_call: TRBV4-1
cdr3_aa: CASSHPSEGSNTEAFF
cdr3_nt: TGCGCCAGCAGCCATCCCTCGGAGGGTTCAAACACTGAAGCTTTCTTT

d_call: NA
j_call: TRBJ2-7
clone_size: once
cdr3_length: 16
v_call: TRBV4-3
cdr3_aa: CASSQDTGGSSYEQYF
cdr3_nt: TGCGCCAGCAGCCAAGACACAGGAGGGAGCTCCTACGAGCAGTACTTC

d_call: TRBD1
j_call: TRBJ2-1
clone_size: NA
cdr3_length: 16
v_call: TRBV5-4
cdr3_aa: CASSLVGTGLYNEQFF
cdr3_nt: TGTGCCAGCAGCTTGGTGGGGACAGGGCTATACAATGAGCAGTTCTTC

d_call: NA
j_call: TRBJ1-1
clone_size: NA
cdr3_length: 13
v_call: TRBV28
cdr3_aa: CASSPDTNTEAFF
cdr3_nt: TGTGCCAGCAGCCCGGACACGAACACTGAAGCTTTCTTT

d_call: TRBD1
j_call: TRBJ2-2
clone_size: NA
cdr3_length: 14
v_call: TRBV28
cdr3_aa: CASTGTGDTGELFF
cdr3_nt: TGTGCCAGCACCGGGACAGGGGACACCGGGGAGCTGTTTTTT

d_call: TRBD2
j_call: TRBJ2-2
clone_size: NA
cdr3_length: 18
v_call: TRBV28
cdr3_aa: CASSLGRGGAEVSGELFF
cdr3_nt: TGTGCCAGCAGTCTAGGTCGGGGAGGGGCGGAAGTGTCCGGGGAGCTGTTTTTT

d_call: NA
j_call: TRBJ2-2
clone_size: NA
cdr3_length: 16
v_call: TRBV10-2
cdr3_aa: CASTPSGRLHTGELFF
cdr3_nt: TGCGCCAGCACCCCCTCCGGCCGTCTTCACACCGGGGAGCTGTTTTTT

d_call: NA
j_call: TRBJ1-1
clone_size: NA
cdr3_length: 18
v_call: TRBV7-8
cdr3_aa: CASSLGKVDGDPNTEAFF
cdr3_nt: TGTGCCAGCAGCTTAGGAAAGGTAGACGGAGACCCGAACACTGAAGCTTTCTTT

d_call: NA
j_call: TRBJ1-4
clone_size: NA
cdr3_length: 14
v_call: TRBV6-5
cdr3_aa: CASSGRRDNEKLFF
cdr3_nt: TGTGCCAGCAGTGGCCGTAGGGATAATGAAAAACTGTTTTTT

d_call: TRBD1
j_call: TRBJ1-4
clone_size: once
cdr3_length: 19
v_call: TRBV19
cdr3_aa: CASSMWGQGYLATNEKLFF
cdr3_nt: TGTGCCAGTAGTATGTGGGGACAGGGGTATCTTGCAACTAATGAAAAACTGTTTTTT

d_call: NA
j_call: TRBJ1-1
clone_size: NA
cdr3_length: 15
v_call: TRBV28
cdr3_aa: CASSFRAGAFTEAFF
cdr3_nt: TGTGCCAGCAGTTTTCGGGCAGGGGCTTTCACTGAAGCTTTCTTT

d_call: TRBD2
j_call: TRBJ2-7
clone_size: NA
cdr3_length: 14
v_call: TRBV5-4
cdr3_aa: CASSPLAGADEQYF
cdr3_nt: TGTGCCAGCAGCCCCCTAGCGGGAGCGGACGAGCAGTACTTC

d_call: NA
j_call: TRBJ1-2
clone_size: NA
cdr3_length: 16
v_call: TRBV19
cdr3_aa: CASSTPWQGGGYGYTF
cdr3_nt: TGTGCCAGTAGTACCCCTTGGCAGGGTGGAGGCTATGGCTACACCTTC

d_call: TRBD1
j_call: TRBJ2-7
clone_size: once
cdr3_length: 14
v_call: TRBV7-6
cdr3_aa: CASSRGTGAYEQYF
cdr3_nt: TGTGCCAGCAGCCGAGGGACAGGGGCCTACGAGCAGTACTTC

d_call: TRBD1
j_call: TRBJ2-7
clone_size: NA
cdr3_length: 15
v_call: TRBV7-6
cdr3_aa: CASSLGAGTGYEQYF
cdr3_nt: TGTGCCAGCAGCTTAGGCGCCGGGACAGGGTACGAGCAGTACTTC

d_call: NA
j_call: TRBJ2-7
clone_size: NA
cdr3_length: 15
v_call: TRBV6-5
cdr3_aa: CASSYDQGTPYEQYF
cdr3_nt: TGTGCCAGCAGTTACGATCAGGGAACTCCCTACGAGCAGTACTTC

d_call: NA
j_call: TRBJ2-7
clone_size: NA
cdr3_length: 13
v_call: TRBV11-1
cdr3_aa: CASSLVGAHEQYF
cdr3_nt: TGTGCCAGCAGCTTAGTAGGGGCCCACGAGCAGTACTTC

d_call: TRBD2
j_call: TRBJ2-3
clone_size: NA
cdr3_length: 16
v_call: TRBV5-6
cdr3_aa: CASSSWGREGTDTQYF
cdr3_nt: TGTGCCAGCAGCTCCTGGGGGCGGGAGGGGACAGATACGCAGTATTTT

d_call: NA
j_call: TRBJ2-7
clone_size: NA
cdr3_length: 15
v_call: TRBV1
cdr3_aa: CTSSQDRLAHYEQYF
cdr3_nt: TGCACCAGCAGCCAAGACAGGCTAGCGCACTACGAGCAGTACTTC

d_call: TRBD2
j_call: TRBJ2-3
clone_size: NA
cdr3_length: 13
v_call: TRBV30
cdr3_aa: CAWNYGTSDTQYF
cdr3_nt: TGTGCCTGGAATTACGGGACTAGCGATACGCAGTATTTT

d_call: TRBD1
j_call: TRBJ2-7
clone_size: NA
cdr3_length: 15
v_call: TRBV5-6
cdr3_aa: CASSLGGTEWSEQYF
cdr3_nt: TGTGCCAGCAGCTTGGGTGGGACAGAATGGAGCGAGCAGTACTTC

d_call: NA
j_call: TRBJ2-5
clone_size: NA
cdr3_length: 16
v_call: TRBV29-1
cdr3_aa: CSVEAGMGGLQETQYF
cdr3_nt: TGCAGCGTTGAAGCCGGAATGGGCGGACTACAAGAGACCCAGTACTTC

d_call: TRBD1
j_call: TRBJ1-2
clone_size: NA
cdr3_length: 15
v_call: TRBV27
cdr3_aa: CASQGQGDSGYGYTF
cdr3_nt: TGTGCCAGCCAGGGACAGGGAGATTCGGGATATGGCTACACCTTC

d_call: NA
j_call: TRBJ2-7
clone_size: NA
cdr3_length: 13
v_call: TRBV6-1
cdr3_aa: CASSEYGPYEQYF
cdr3_nt: TGTGCCAGCAGTGAGTACGGTCCCTACGAGCAGTACTTC

d_call: NA
j_call: TRBJ1-1
clone_size: NA
cdr3_length: 13
v_call: TRBV2
cdr3_aa: CASSEGRGTEAFF
cdr3_nt: TGTGCCAGCAGTGAGGGGAGGGGAACTGAAGCTTTCTTT

d_call: TRBD1
j_call: TRBJ1-1
clone_size: NA
cdr3_length: 14
v_call: TRBV10-1
cdr3_aa: CASSDKGGLTEAFF
cdr3_nt: TGCGCCAGCAGTGATAAAGGGGGCTTGACTGAAGCTTTCTTT

d_call: NA
j_call: TRBJ2-7
clone_size: NA
cdr3_length: 13
v_call: TRBV6-1
cdr3_aa: CASGQSGSYEQYF
cdr3_nt: TGTGCCAGCGGACAGTCGGGCTCCTACGAGCAGTACTTC

d_call: NA
j_call: TRBJ2-7
clone_size: NA
cdr3_length: 11
v_call: TRBV25-1
cdr3_aa: CASSEGPEQYF
cdr3_nt: TGTGCCAGCAGTGAGGGGCCTGAGCAGTACTTC

d_call: NA
j_call: TRBJ2-7
clone_size: NA
cdr3_length: 15
v_call: TRBV5-4
cdr3_aa: CASSLVQGTTYEQYF
cdr3_nt: TGTGCCAGCAGCTTGGTCCAGGGGACTACCTACGAGCAGTACTTC

d_call: NA
j_call: TRBJ2-5
clone_size: NA
cdr3_length: 14
v_call: TRBV4-1
cdr3_aa: CASSLDKSEETQYF
cdr3_nt: TGCGCCAGCAGCCTAGACAAGTCGGAAGAGACCCAGTACTTC

d_call: NA
j_call: TRBJ1-2
clone_size: NA
cdr3_length: 15
v_call: TRBV29-1
cdr3_aa: CSVEDGLLGNYGYTF
cdr3_nt: TGCAGCGTTGAAGATGGACTGCTGGGAAACTATGGCTACACCTTC

d_call: NA
j_call: TRBJ1-1
clone_size: NA
cdr3_length: 18
v_call: TRBV14
cdr3_aa: CASSQEEGTIEAHTEAFF
cdr3_nt: TGTGCCAGCAGCCAGGAAGAGGGGACAATCGAAGCGCACACTGAAGCTTTCTTT

d_call: NA
j_call: TRBJ2-7
clone_size: NA
cdr3_length: 15
v_call: TRBV27
cdr3_aa: CASSWEGAATYEQYF
cdr3_nt: TGTGCCAGCAGTTGGGAGGGGGCGGCTACCTACGAGCAGTACTTC

d_call: TRBD2
j_call: TRBJ2-7
clone_size: NA
cdr3_length: 14
v_call: TRBV27
cdr3_aa: CASKVRGGLNEQYF
cdr3_nt: TGTGCCAGCAAGGTCCGGGGGGGCCTCAACGAGCAGTACTTC

d_call: TRBD2
j_call: TRBJ2-2
clone_size: NA
cdr3_length: 17
v_call: TRBV18
cdr3_aa: CASSPPFGRVNTGELFF
cdr3_nt: TGTGCCAGCTCACCACCCTTTGGGAGGGTCAACACCGGGGAGCTGTTTTTT

d_call: NA
j_call: TRBJ1-1
clone_size: NA
cdr3_length: 13
v_call: TRBV7-9
cdr3_aa: CASDLGGTTEAFF
cdr3_nt: TGTGCCAGCGATCTCGGGGGCACCACTGAAGCTTTCTTT

d_call: TRBD1
j_call: TRBJ1-5
clone_size: NA
cdr3_length: 15
v_call: TRBV2
cdr3_aa: CASSGTGGSNQPQHF
cdr3_nt: TGTGCCAGCAGTGGGACAGGTGGTAGCAATCAGCCCCAGCATTTT

d_call: TRBD1
j_call: TRBJ1-2
clone_size: NA
cdr3_length: 13
v_call: TRBV5-4
cdr3_aa: CASSFTGEGGYTF
cdr3_nt: TGTGCCAGCAGCTTTACAGGGGAAGGAGGCTACACCTTC

d_call: TRBD1
j_call: TRBJ2-5
clone_size: NA
cdr3_length: 16
v_call: TRBV4-1
cdr3_aa: CASSRETGAVQETQYF
cdr3_nt: TGCGCCAGCAGCCGAGAAACAGGGGCCGTCCAAGAGACCCAGTACTTC

d_call: NA
j_call: TRBJ1-4
clone_size: NA
cdr3_length: 15
v_call: TRBV10-3
cdr3_aa: CAISEFRTAHEKQFF
cdr3_nt: TGTGCCATCAGTGAGTTCAGGACAGCCCATGAAAAACAGTTTTTT

d_call: NA
j_call: TRBJ1-2
clone_size: NA
cdr3_length: 15
v_call: TRBV12-2
cdr3_aa: CASRLRDDENYGYTF
cdr3_nt: TGTGCAAGTCGCTTAAGGGACGACGAAAACTATGGCTACACCTTC

d_call: NA
j_call: TRBJ2-1
clone_size: few
cdr3_length: 11
v_call: TRBV27
cdr3_aa: CASSFGVKQFF
cdr3_nt: TGTGCCAGCAGTTTCGGGGTCAAGCAGTTCTTC

d_call: NA
j_call: TRBJ2-7
clone_size: NA
cdr3_length: 13
v_call: TRBV5-6
cdr3_aa: CASSLGSTSEQYF
cdr3_nt: TGTGCCAGCAGCTTGGGGTCCACCTCCGAGCAGTACTTC

d_call: NA
j_call: TRBJ2-7
clone_size: few
cdr3_length: 13
v_call: TRBV11-2
cdr3_aa: CASSLTDSYEQYF
cdr3_nt: TGTGCCAGCAGCTTAACAGATTCCTACGAGCAGTACTTC

d_call: NA
j_call: TRBJ1-1
clone_size: NA
cdr3_length: 17
v_call: TRBV5-4
cdr3_aa: CASSPVILGVGNTEAFF
cdr3_nt: TGTGCCAGCAGCCCGGTTATTCTAGGGGTAGGGAACACTGAAGCTTTCTTT

d_call: TRBD1
j_call: TRBJ2-1
clone_size: NA
cdr3_length: 13
v_call: TRBV7-9
cdr3_aa: CAGRDRENNEQFF
cdr3_nt: TGTGCCGGCCGGGACAGGGAGAACAATGAGCAGTTCTTC

d_call: NA
j_call: TRBJ2-5
clone_size: once
cdr3_length: 15
v_call: TRBV10-3
cdr3_aa: CAISESELAWETQYF
cdr3_nt: TGTGCCATCAGTGAGTCCGAGCTGGCCTGGGAGACCCAGTACTTC

d_call: NA
j_call: TRBJ1-2
clone_size: NA
cdr3_length: 14
v_call: TRBV5-4
cdr3_aa: CASSSKDRNYGYTF
cdr3_nt: TGTGCCAGCAGCTCTAAAGACAGGAACTATGGCTACACCTTC

d_call: NA
j_call: TRBJ1-4
clone_size: NA
cdr3_length: 13
v_call: TRBV30
cdr3_aa: CAWSFIGNEKLFF
cdr3_nt: TGTGCCTGGAGTTTTATTGGGAATGAAAAACTGTTTTTT

d_call: NA
j_call: TRBJ2-7
clone_size: NA
cdr3_length: 15
v_call: TRBV9
cdr3_aa: CASSVLPASLYEQYF
cdr3_nt: TGTGCCAGCAGCGTATTGCCGGCCAGCCTTTACGAGCAGTACTTC

d_call: NA
j_call: TRBJ2-3
clone_size: NA
cdr3_length: 14
v_call: TRBV18
cdr3_aa: CASSRPGITDTQYF
cdr3_nt: TGTGCCAGCTCCCGGCCGGGGATCACAGATACGCAGTATTTT

d_call: TRBD1
j_call: TRBJ1-5
clone_size: NA
cdr3_length: 15
v_call: TRBV5-8
cdr3_aa: CASSFWGQGDQPQHF
cdr3_nt: TGTGCCAGCAGCTTTTGGGGACAGGGGGATCAGCCCCAGCATTTT

d_call: NA
j_call: TRBJ2-1
clone_size: NA
cdr3_length: 15
v_call: TRBV6-1
cdr3_aa: CASSEEGSWGDEQFF
cdr3_nt: TGTGCCAGCAGTGAAGAGGGCTCATGGGGGGATGAGCAGTTCTTC

d_call: NA
j_call: TRBJ2-7
clone_size: NA
cdr3_length: 16
v_call: TRBV4-1
cdr3_aa: CASSQAQVRQSYEQYF
cdr3_nt: TGCGCCAGCAGCCAAGCTCAAGTCCGGCAATCCTACGAGCAGTACTTC

d_call: NA
j_call: TRBJ2-1
clone_size: NA
cdr3_length: 13
v_call: TRBV27
cdr3_aa: CASSSLEAPEQFF
cdr3_nt: TGTGCCAGCAGTTCGCTAGAGGCCCCTGAGCAGTTCTTC

d_call: TRBD2
j_call: TRBJ2-1
clone_size: NA
cdr3_length: 15
v_call: TRBV30
cdr3_aa: CAWTTVSGSYNEQFF
cdr3_nt: TGTGCCTGGACCACGGTTAGCGGGAGCTACAATGAGCAGTTCTTC

d_call: NA
j_call: TRBJ1-2
clone_size: NA
cdr3_length: 16
v_call: TRBV11-2
cdr3_aa: CASSLGDPWQNYGYTF
cdr3_nt: TGTGCCAGCAGCTTAGGGGACCCCTGGCAGAACTATGGCTACACCTTC

d_call: TRBD1
j_call: TRBJ1-4
clone_size: NA
cdr3_length: 14
v_call: TRBV9
cdr3_aa: CASSATDREEKLFF
cdr3_nt: TGTGCCAGCAGCGCCACAGACAGGGAGGAAAAACTGTTTTTT